The rows below give T cell receptor beta chains drawn from one sample of a study of T cells after yellow fever vaccination. Each CDR3 protein gets one entry after TCRdb re-called the 5' RACE reads with MiXCR. Of tens of thousands of distinct CDR3 sequences in the sample, 6% to 7.5% are singletons; the top ten hold 36%. The material sequenced was CD8+ T cells sorted from PBMCs, taken 15 days after the yellow fever booster vaccination. Receptors were obtained from a man aged 25 to 40 who received the YFV17D yellow fever vaccine. Each CDR3 is given with its conserved first and last residue. Each record gives: V gene, J gene, D gene, clone size, CDR3 DNA, CDR3 protein. The D gene is left open where the match is weak. Rows give clone size only sometimes, using once, few, many, or a class for an expanded clone.

V: TRBV29-1
J: TRBJ1-2
D: TRBD1
size: NA
DNA: TGCAGCGTCGCGACAGGGGTTGGGAACTATGGCTACACCTTC
CDR3: CSVATGVGNYGYTF

V: TRBV4-3
J: TRBJ1-1
D: NA
size: many
DNA: TGCGCCAGCAGCCAAGATTTAGCGAGTTACACTGAAGCTTTCTTT
CDR3: CASSQDLASYTEAFF

V: TRBV19
J: TRBJ2-2
D: NA
size: NA
DNA: TGTGCCAGTAGTATAGGGACTTCGAACACCGGGGAGCTGTTTTTT
CDR3: CASSIGTSNTGELFF

V: TRBV5-1
J: TRBJ1-6
D: TRBD1
size: many
DNA: TGCGCCAGCAGCCACCCGACAGGGAATTCACCCCTCCACTTT
CDR3: CASSHPTGNSPLHF

V: TRBV10-3
J: TRBJ2-3
D: TRBD1
size: many
DNA: TGTGCCATCAGTGACCCGGGACAGGGGATCCGGGCTAGCACAGATACGCAGTATTTT
CDR3: CAISDPGQGIRASTDTQYF

V: TRBV5-1
J: TRBJ2-7
D: NA
size: many
DNA: TGCGCCAGCAGCTTGTGGGCAGCAGACTCCTACGAGCAGTACTTC
CDR3: CASSLWAADSYEQYF

V: TRBV4-3
J: TRBJ1-6
D: NA
size: many
DNA: TGCGCCAGCAGCCAAGATCAGGATTCACCCCTCCACTTT
CDR3: CASSQDQDSPLHF

V: TRBV24-1
J: TRBJ1-3
D: NA
size: many
DNA: TGTGCCACCAGTGATTTGGTAGGGGCTGGAAACACCATATATTTT
CDR3: CATSDLVGAGNTIYF

V: TRBV7-3
J: TRBJ1-1
D: NA
size: many
DNA: TGTGCCAGCTCCGCCGGAAACACTGAAGCTTTCTTT
CDR3: CASSAGNTEAFF

V: TRBV30
J: TRBJ1-4
D: NA
size: few
DNA: TGTGCCTGGGGTTGGACAGCAACTAATGAAAAACTGTTTTTT
CDR3: CAWGWTATNEKLFF